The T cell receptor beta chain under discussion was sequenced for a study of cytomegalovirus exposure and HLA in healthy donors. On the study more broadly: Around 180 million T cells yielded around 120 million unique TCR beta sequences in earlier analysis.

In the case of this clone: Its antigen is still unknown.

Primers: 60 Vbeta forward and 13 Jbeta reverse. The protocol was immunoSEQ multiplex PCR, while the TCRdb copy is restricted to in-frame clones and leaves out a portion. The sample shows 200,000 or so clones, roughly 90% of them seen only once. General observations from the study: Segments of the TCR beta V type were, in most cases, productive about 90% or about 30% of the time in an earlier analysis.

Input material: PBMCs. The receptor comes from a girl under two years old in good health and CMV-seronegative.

The CDR3 coding sequence is TGTGCCAGCGACCAGGGGATAGGGCAGCCCCAGCATTTT. It translates to CASDQGIGQPQHF. The chain recombines TRBV4-2 with TRBJ1-5; D might be TRBD1 (6 bases). Trimming pared 8 bases from V and 7 bases from J, leaving 15 bases between. Germline-derived CDR1 and CDR2 are LGHNA and YNFKEQ. CDR3 size: 13 residues.